A single sample is the source of the 12 T cell receptor beta chains below, sequenced in a study of long-term antiretroviral therapy in people with HIV. It was version v3.0 of the immunoSEQ assay that was run at survey level. The assay was immunoSEQ multiplex PCR, and TCRdb's table has in-frame clones only and misses some. The sample has about 20,000 clones; under 85% are singletons. The specimen was unsorted PBMCs, collected roughly 2.4 years before starting antiretroviral therapy. These receptors were taken from a woman between 50 and 59 years old with HIV.

The chain links TRBV2 to TRBJ1-1; no firm D call. The CDR3 spans 15 residues. V was shortened by 1 base and J by 0 bases, with 9 bases between the two germline ends. Looked up from germline, CDR1 is SNHLY and CDR2 is FYNNEI. The CDR3 reads CASSEGSGMNTEAFF. Written as DNA, the CDR3 is TGTGCCAGCAGTGAAGGTTCGGGGATGAACACTGAAGCTTTCTTT.

V and J are TRBV5-5 and TRBJ2-1; 12 bases are a match to TRBD1. Germline CDR1 SGHKS, CDR2 YYEKEE (reference sequence). The trim removed 4 bases at V and 7 bases at J, leaving 6 bases unmatched. This CDR3 is 15 amino acids long. CDR3 in amino acids: CASSPGTGGGNEQFF. The CDR3 coding sequence is TGTGCCAGCAGCCCGGGGACAGGGGGCGGGAATGAGCAGTTCTTC.

The chain links TRBV18 to TRBJ1-1, with 8 bases fitting TRBD1. Germline lookup yields CDR1 KGHSH and CDR2 LQKENI. The J segment lost 0 bases and the V segment lost 3 bases, leaving 0 bases of the junction unmatched. This CDR3 contains 14 residues. The CDR3 DNA reads TGTGCCAGCTCACCGGACAGGGTGAACACTGAAGCTTTCTTT. Amino acid sequence: CASSPDRVNTEAFF. Supplemented by reference TRBV18 and TRBJ1-1, the full variable domain reads NAGVMQNPRHLVRRRGQEARLRCSPMKGHSHVYWYRQLPEEGLKFMVYLQKENIIDESGMPKERFSAEFPKEGPSILRIQQVVRGDSAAYFCASSPDRVNTEAFFGQGTRLTVV.

This clone showed up just a few times. This chain connects TRBV5-1 to TRBJ1-6, with D tentatively TRBD1 (6 bases). Germline lookup yields CDR1 SGHRS and CDR2 YFSETQ. Trimming removed 4 bases from V and 6 bases from J, with 11 bases in between. CDR3 length: 14 amino acids. Here the CDR3 reads CASSPDSPNSPLHF. The CDR3 DNA sequence: TGCGCCAGCAGCCCGGACAGCCCTAATTCACCCCTCCACTTT. The complete variable domain, with remaining parts taken from reference TRBV5-1 and TRBJ1-6, reads KAGVTQTPRYLIKTRGQQVTLSCSPISGHRSVSWYQQTPGQGLQFLFEYFSETQRNKGNFPGRFSGRQFSNSRSEMNVSTLELGDSALYLCASSPDSPNSPLHFGNGTRLTVT.

A few counts support this clone. The V gene is TRBV6-6, the J gene TRBJ2-5; D ambiguous. CDR3 length equals 12 residues. The germline V and J ends were trimmed by 6 bases and 9 bases, with 14 bases remaining between them. Germline CDR1 MNHNY, CDR2 SVGAGI (reference sequence). This CDR3 reads CASSNEVVAQYF. DNA for the CDR3: TGTGCCAGCAGCAACGAGGTGGTGGCCCAGTACTTC.

J is TRBJ1-5 and V is TRBV27, with 7 nucleotides matching TRBD1. The germline gives CDR1 MNHEY, CDR2 SMNVEV (reference sequence). Germline trimming cut 3 bases from V and 2 bases from J; bases unmatched to any gene: 7. The CDR3 length is 16 residues. This CDR3 reads CASSLRGGQGNQPQHF. DNA for the CDR3: TGTGCCAGCAGTTTGCGAGGGGGCCAGGGCAATCAGCCCCAGCATTTT.

A few counts support this clone. V and J are TRBV11-2 and TRBJ1-1; TRBD1 might be the D (5 bases). There are 13 residues in the CDR3. V was clipped by 3 bases and J by 2 bases, with 7 bases between them. Germline V gives CDR1 SGHAT, CDR2 FQNNGV. DNA of the CDR3: TGTGCCAGCAGCTTTGACAGAAACACTGAAGCTTTCTTT. It specifies CASSFDRNTEAFF.

This clone was picked up one time. J is TRBJ2-5 and V is TRBV6-1; a weak D match, TRBD1 (5 bases). The length of the CDR3 is 13 residues. The germline V gene encodes CDR1 MNHNS and CDR2 SASEGT. V shed 7 bases and J shed 1 base, with 10 bases lying between them. CDR3 sequence reads: CASNRQSQETQYF. CDR3 DNA: TGTGCCAGCAATCGACAGAGCCAAGAGACCCAGTACTTC.

V gene TRBV5-1 combines with J gene TRBJ1-2, with TRBD1 as a possible D gene (6 bases). The germline V gene has CDR1 SGHRS and CDR2 YFSETQ. The CDR3 loop spans 13 amino acids. The ends were cut back, 2 bases at V and 8 bases at J, with 13 bases in the middle. The CDR3 loop reads CASSFSGEGGYTF. The CDR3, as DNA: TGCGCCAGCAGCTTTTCAGGGGAAGGAGGCTACACCTTC.

V is TRBV7-9 and J is TRBJ2-5; D gene ambiguous. The V end lost 8 bases, the J end lost 1 base, and 5 bases lay between the germline ends. Per germline, CDR1 SEHNR and CDR2 FQNEAQ (reference sequence). The CDR3 consists of 11 residues. The CDR3 nucleotides are TGTGCCAGCGAGTTCCAAGAGACCCAGTACTTC. Translated: CASEFQETQYF.

This clone was seen more than once but under ten times. This chain links TRBV5-1 with TRBJ2-5, with D hard to call. This CDR3 is 15 amino acids long. Germline values: CDR1 SGHRS, CDR2 YFSETQ. V lost 0 bases and J lost 5, with 14 bases in between. The CDR3 sequence: CASSLADSSGETQYF. The CDR3 DNA sequence: TGCGCCAGCAGCTTGGCCGACTCCTCCGGGGAGACCCAGTACTTC. Filled out from reference TRBV5-1 and TRBJ2-5, the complete variable domain reads KAGVTQTPRYLIKTRGQQVTLSCSPISGHRSVSWYQQTPGQGLQFLFEYFSETQRNKGNFPGRFSGRQFSNSRSEMNVSTLELGDSALYLCASSLADSSGETQYFGPGTRLLVL.

The chain couples TRBV7-9 to TRBJ2-3; no clear D. Trimming pared 0 bases from V and 4 bases from J, leaving 2 bases between. The CDR3 spans 12 residues. From germline, CDR1 is SEHNR and CDR2 FQNEAQ (reference sequence). CDR3 nucleotides: TGTGCCAGCAGCTTAGCCCCAGATACGCAGTATTTT. It encodes CASSLAPDTQYF. Filled out from reference TRBV7-9 and TRBJ2-3, the complete variable domain reads DTGVSQNPRHKITKRGQNVTFRCDPISEHNRLYWYRQTLGQGPEFLTYFQNEAQLEKSRLLSDRFSAERPKGSFSTLEIQRTEQGDSAMYLCASSLAPDTQYFGPGTRLTVL.